This record looks at one T cell receptor (beta chain) sequence and its context. Generated by immunoSEQ multiplex PCR, the TCRdb table keeps only in-frame clones and is missing some. Found here are roughly 32,000 clones, approximately 86% of them singletons; the top ten hold roughly 26%. This CDR3 has 14 residues. CDR1 and CDR2 (germline): MNHEY, SVGAGI. The ends lost 6 bases at V and 3 bases at J; junction bases unmatched: 7. This sample is drawn from a study of blood T cell repertoires in COVID-19. Sequenced: peripheral blood. The origin of this receptor is a human donor in a cohort sampled during active COVID-19. The chain links TRBV6-5 to TRBJ1-2; 7 nucleotides match TRBD1. The CDR3 sequence is CASRARTGDYGYTF. As DNA, the CDR3 is TGTGCCAGCAGAGCTCGTACAGGGGACTATGGCTACACCTTC.